This TCR beta chain was recovered during a study of T cell responses to AZD1222 COVID-19 vaccine. Study-level points and caveats: Among vaccine-associated CD4 TCRs, coverage spanned spike, with dominance at 160-218 and 743-854. The reported proportion of spike-specific TCRs targeting unmutated variant regions was nearly half.

As concerns this clone: Its antigen is still unknown.

Produced via immunoSEQ multiplex PCR; TCRdb's table is partial and in-frame only. Found here are about 140,000 clones, around 90% of them singletons; the top ten hold about 7.5%. The sample consisted of peripheral blood, taken 28 days after the second dose of the MenACWY control vaccine. The sequence came from an adult who received the MenACWY meningococcal vaccine as a control.

The DNA of the CDR3 is TGTGCCAGCAGTGGGACAGGCGGATCACCCCTCCACTTT. Protein sequence: CASSGTGGSPLHF. The V and J genes are TRBV12-3 or TRBV12-4 and TRBJ1-6, with 8 bases matching TRBD1. The CDR3 totals 13 residues. The V segment lost 5 bases and the J segment 10 bases; nucleotides outside the gene matches: 4.